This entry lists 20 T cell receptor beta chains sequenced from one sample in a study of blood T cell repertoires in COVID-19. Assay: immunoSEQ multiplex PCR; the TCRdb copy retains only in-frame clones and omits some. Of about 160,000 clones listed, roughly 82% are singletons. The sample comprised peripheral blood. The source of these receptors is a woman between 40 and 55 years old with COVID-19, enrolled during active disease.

The CDR3 DNA is TGTGCCAGCAGTCCTACCCCAAACAGTCAAGAGACCCAGTACTTC. Amino acids: CASSPTPNSQETQYF. The chain links TRBV27 to TRBJ2-5; no reliable D call. The CDR3 runs to 15 residues. V was shortened by 5 bases and J by 2 bases, with 15 bases between the two germline ends. Germline V gives CDR1 MNHEY, CDR2 SMNVEV (reference sequence).

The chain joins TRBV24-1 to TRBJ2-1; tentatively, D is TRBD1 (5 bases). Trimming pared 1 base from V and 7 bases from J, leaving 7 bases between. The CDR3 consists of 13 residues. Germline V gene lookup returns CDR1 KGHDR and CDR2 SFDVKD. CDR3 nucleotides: TGTGCCACCAGTGATTTCGGACAAAATGAGCAGTTCTTC. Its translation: CATSDFGQNEQFF.

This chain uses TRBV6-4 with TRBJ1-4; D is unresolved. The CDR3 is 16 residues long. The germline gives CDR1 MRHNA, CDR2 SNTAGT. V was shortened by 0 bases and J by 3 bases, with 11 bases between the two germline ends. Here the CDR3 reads CASSDSTSLSNEKLFF. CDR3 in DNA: TGTGCCAGCAGTGACTCCACAAGTCTTTCTAATGAAAAACTGTTTTTT.

This CDR3 is CASSQDPTGYGYTF. CDR3 nucleotide sequence: TGTGCCAGCAGCCAAGATCCGACAGGGTATGGCTACACCTTC. The chain is built from TRBV3-1 (or the pseudogene TRBV3-2) and TRBJ1-2; TRBD1 matches at 7 bases. Germline V lookup: CDR1 LGHDT, CDR2 YNNKEL (reference sequence). V shed 0 bases and J 5 bases; nucleotides not matched to a gene: 3. The CDR3 consists of 14 residues.

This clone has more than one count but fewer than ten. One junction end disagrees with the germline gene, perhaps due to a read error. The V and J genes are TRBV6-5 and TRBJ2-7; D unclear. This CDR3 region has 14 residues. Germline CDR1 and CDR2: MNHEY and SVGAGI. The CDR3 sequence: CASSYSVSSSEQYF. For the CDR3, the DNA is TGTGCCAGCAGTTACTCTGTCTCGTCCTCCGAGCAGTACTTC.

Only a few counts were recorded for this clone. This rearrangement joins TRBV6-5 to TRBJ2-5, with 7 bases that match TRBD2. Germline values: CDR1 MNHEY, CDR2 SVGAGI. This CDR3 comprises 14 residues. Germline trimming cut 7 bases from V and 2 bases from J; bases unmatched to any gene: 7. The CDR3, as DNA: TGTGCCAGCACCAACCCGGGACTACAAGAGACCCAGTACTTC. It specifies CASTNPGLQETQYF.

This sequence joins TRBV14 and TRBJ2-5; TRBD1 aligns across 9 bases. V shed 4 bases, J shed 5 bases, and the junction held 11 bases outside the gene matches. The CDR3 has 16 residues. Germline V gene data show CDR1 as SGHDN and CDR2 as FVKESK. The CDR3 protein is CASSRSTGTGLETQYF. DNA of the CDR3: TGTGCCAGCAGCCGGTCCACCGGGACAGGGCTGGAGACCCAGTACTTC. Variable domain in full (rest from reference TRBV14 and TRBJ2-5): EAGVTQFPSHSVIEKGQTVTLRCDPISGHDNLYWYRRVMGKEIKFLLHFVKESKQDESGMPNNRFLAERTGGTYSTLKVQPAELEDSGVYFCASSRSTGTGLETQYFGPGTRLLVL.

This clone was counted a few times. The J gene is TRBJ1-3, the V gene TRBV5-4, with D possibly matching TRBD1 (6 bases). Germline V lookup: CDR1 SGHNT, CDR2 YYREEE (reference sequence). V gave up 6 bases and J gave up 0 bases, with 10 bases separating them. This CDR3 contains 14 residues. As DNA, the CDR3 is TGTGCCAGCACCTCCAGGGGCTCTGGAAACACCATATATTTT. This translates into CASTSRGSGNTIYF.

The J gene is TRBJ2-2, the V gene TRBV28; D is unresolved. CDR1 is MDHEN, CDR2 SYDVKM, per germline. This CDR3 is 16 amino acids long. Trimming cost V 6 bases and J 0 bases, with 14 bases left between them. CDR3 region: CASRTTLGPNTGELFF. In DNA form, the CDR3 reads TGTGCCAGCAGAACTACGTTGGGTCCGAACACCGGGGAGCTGTTTTTT.

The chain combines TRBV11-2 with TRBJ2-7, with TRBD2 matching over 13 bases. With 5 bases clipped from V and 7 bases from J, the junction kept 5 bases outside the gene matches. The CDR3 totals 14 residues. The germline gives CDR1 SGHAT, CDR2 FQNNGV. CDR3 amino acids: CASSEQGLAGEQYF. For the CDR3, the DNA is TGTGCCAGCAGCGAACAGGGACTAGCGGGGGAGCAGTACTTC.

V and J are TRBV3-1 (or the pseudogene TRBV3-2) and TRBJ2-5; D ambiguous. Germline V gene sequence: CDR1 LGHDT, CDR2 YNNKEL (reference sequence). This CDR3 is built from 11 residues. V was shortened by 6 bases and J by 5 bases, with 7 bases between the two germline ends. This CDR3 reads CASSKAETQYF. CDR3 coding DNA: TGTGCCAGCAGTAAAGCGGAGACCCAGTACTTC.

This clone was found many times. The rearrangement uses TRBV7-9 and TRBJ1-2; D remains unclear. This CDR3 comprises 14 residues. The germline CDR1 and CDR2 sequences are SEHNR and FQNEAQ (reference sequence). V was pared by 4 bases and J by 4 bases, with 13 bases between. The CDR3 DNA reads TGTGCCAGCAGCTCACGAGCCTCCTCCTATGGCTACACCTTC. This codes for CASSSRASSYGYTF. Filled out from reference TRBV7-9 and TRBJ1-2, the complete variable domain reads DTGVSQNPRHKITKRGQNVTFRCDPISEHNRLYWYRQTLGQGPEFLTYFQNEAQLEKSRLLSDRFSAERPKGSFSTLEIQRTEQGDSAMYLCASSSRASSYGYTFGSGTRLTVV.

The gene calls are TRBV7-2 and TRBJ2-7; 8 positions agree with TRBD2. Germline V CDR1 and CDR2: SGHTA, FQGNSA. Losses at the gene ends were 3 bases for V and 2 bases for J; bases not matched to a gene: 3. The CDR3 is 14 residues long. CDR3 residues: CASSLTSVTYEQYF. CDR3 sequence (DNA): TGTGCCAGCAGCTTGACTAGCGTGACCTACGAGCAGTACTTC.

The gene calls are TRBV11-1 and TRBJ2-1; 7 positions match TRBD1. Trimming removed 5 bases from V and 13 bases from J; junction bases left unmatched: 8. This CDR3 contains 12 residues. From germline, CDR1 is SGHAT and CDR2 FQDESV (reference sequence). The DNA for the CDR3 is TGTGCCAGCAGCCTCGACAGGGACCGACAGTTCTTC. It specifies CASSLDRDRQFF. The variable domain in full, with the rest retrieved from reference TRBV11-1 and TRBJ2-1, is EAEVAQSPRYKITEKSQAVAFWCDPISGHATLYWYRQILGQGPELLVQFQDESVVDDSQLPKDRFSAERLKGVDSTLKIQPAELGDSAMYLCASSLDRDRQFFGPGTRLTVL.

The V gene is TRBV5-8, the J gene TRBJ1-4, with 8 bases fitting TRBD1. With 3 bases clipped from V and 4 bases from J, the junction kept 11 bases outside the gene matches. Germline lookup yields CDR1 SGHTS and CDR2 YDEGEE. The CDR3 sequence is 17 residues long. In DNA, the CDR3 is TGTGCCAGCAGCTCCCGGACAGGGACCCTTCTTAATGAAAAACTGTTTTTT. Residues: CASSSRTGTLLNEKLFF.

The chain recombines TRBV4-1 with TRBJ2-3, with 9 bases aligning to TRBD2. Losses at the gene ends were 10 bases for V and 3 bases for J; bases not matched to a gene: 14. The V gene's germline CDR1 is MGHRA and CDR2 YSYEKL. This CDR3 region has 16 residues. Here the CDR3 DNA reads TGCGCCACAAGTTCGCCAGCGGGGGGTGGGACAGATACGCAGTATTTT. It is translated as CATSSPAGGGTDTQYF.

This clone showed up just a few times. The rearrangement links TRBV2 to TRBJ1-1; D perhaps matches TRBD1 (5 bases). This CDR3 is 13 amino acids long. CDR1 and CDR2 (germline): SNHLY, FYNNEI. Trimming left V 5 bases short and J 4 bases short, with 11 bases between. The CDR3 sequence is CASSSQGGTEAFF. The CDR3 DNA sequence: TGTGCCAGCAGTTCCCAGGGAGGCACTGAAGCTTTCTTT.

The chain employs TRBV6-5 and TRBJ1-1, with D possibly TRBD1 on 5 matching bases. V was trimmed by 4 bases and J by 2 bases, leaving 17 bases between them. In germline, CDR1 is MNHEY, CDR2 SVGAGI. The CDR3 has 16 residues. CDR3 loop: CASSSSVGGLNTEAFF. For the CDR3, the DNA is TGTGCCAGCAGTTCATCCGTGGGGGGATTAAACACTGAAGCTTTCTTT.

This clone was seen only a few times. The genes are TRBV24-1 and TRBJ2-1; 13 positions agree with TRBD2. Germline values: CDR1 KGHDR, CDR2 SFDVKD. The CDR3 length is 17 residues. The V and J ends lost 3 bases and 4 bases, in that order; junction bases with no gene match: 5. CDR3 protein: CATSDPGGLAGYNEQFF. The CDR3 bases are TGTGCCACCAGTGATCCCGGGGGACTAGCGGGATACAATGAGCAGTTCTTC.

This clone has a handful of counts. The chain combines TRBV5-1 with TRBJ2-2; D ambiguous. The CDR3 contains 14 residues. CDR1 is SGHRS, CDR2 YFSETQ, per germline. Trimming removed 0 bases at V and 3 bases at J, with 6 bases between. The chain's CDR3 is CASSLGAYTGELFF. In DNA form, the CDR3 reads TGCGCCAGCAGCTTGGGGGCTTACACCGGGGAGCTGTTTTTT.